This record looks at one T cell receptor (beta chain) sequence and its context. Its antigen is unidentified. This CDR3 is built from 14 residues. V lost 2 bases to trimming and J lost 8 bases, with 12 bases between them. Germline assignment: CDR1 SEHNR and CDR2 FQNEAQ (reference sequence). Researchers ran the PCR with 60 Vbeta and 13 Jbeta primers. Clones were read by immunoSEQ multiplex PCR, and TCRdb kept only the in-frame ones, dropping some. The repertoire includes about 170,000 clones, roughly 85% of them detected once, and about 2.5% sits in the top ten. The sample comes from a study of cytomegalovirus exposure and HLA in healthy donors. The overall study: Most donors, 81% of 398 genotyped, fell in the Caucasian-associated ancestry cluster. Findings and limits, study-wide: Cytomegalovirus association was listed for about 180 TCR beta chains.

Specimen: PBMCs. The TCR was taken from a man under 40 in good health and CMV-seropositive. This chain connects TRBV7-9 to TRBJ1-4, with D uncertain. The CDR3 loop is CASSLIGDREKLFF. The CDR3 DNA reads TGTGCCAGCAGCTTAATCGGGGATCGGGAAAAACTGTTTTTT.